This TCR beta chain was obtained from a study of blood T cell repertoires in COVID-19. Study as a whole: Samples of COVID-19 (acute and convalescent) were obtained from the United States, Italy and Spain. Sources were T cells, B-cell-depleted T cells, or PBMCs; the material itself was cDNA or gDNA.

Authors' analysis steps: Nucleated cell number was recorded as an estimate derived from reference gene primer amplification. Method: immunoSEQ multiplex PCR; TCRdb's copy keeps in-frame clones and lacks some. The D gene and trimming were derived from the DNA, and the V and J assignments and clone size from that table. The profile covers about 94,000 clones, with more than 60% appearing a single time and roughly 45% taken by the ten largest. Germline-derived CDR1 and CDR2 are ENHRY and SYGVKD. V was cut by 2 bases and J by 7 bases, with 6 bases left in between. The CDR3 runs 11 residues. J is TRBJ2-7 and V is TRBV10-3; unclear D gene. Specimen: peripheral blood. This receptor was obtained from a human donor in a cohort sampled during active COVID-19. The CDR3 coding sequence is TGTGCCATCAGTGAGACAGTGGAGCAGTACTTC. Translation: CAISETVEQYF.